Below are 18 T cell receptor beta chains sequenced from a single sample in a study of blood T cell repertoires in COVID-19. Data came from immunoSEQ multiplex PCR; TCRdb stores just in-frame clones and leaves some out. The profile covers around 170,000 clones, with about four fifths appearing a single time and 7.6% taken by the ten largest. The sequencing sample was made of peripheral blood. These receptors were collected from a woman in her 70s with COVID-19, enrolled during active disease.

The chain links TRBV7-3 to TRBJ2-7; 9 nucleotides match TRBD2. V shed 5 bases, J shed 2 bases, and the junction held 10 bases outside the gene matches. Germline CDR1 is SGHTA and CDR2 is FQGTGA. The CDR3 is 16 residues long. The DNA for the CDR3 is TGTGCCAGCAGCCGAACCGGGACTAGCAGAGCCTACGAGCAGTACTTC. Translating it yields CASSRTGTSRAYEQYF.

This clone was seen only once. The chain employs TRBV19 and TRBJ1-4; TRBD1 aligns across 7 bases. This CDR3 comprises 14 residues. Germline V lookup: CDR1 LNHDA, CDR2 SQIVND (reference sequence). After removal of 4 bases from V and 4 bases from J, the junction contained 3 bases not matched to a gene. Here the CDR3 reads CASSTWDSNEKLFF. The CDR3 nucleotides are TGTGCCAGTAGTACTTGGGACAGTAATGAAAAACTGTTTTTT.

The CDR3 region has the DNA TGTGCCAGCAGCCAAGTAGCAAGGGAGCTGTTTTTT. Its translation: CASSQVARELFF. The genes are TRBV3-1 (or the pseudogene TRBV3-2) and TRBJ2-2; no clear D gene. The ends were cut back, 1 base at V and 9 bases at J, with 6 bases in the middle. This CDR3 is 12 amino acids long. Germline V gene lookup returns CDR1 LGHDT and CDR2 YNNKEL (reference sequence).

The V gene is TRBV12-5, the J gene TRBJ1-1, with D uncertain. This CDR3 has 16 residues. Germline CDR1 reads LGHNT; CDR2 reads FRNRAP. V shed 0 bases and J shed 1 base, with 12 bases lying between them. The CDR3 reads CASGLVSGRTNTEAFF. The CDR3 nucleotides are TGTGCTAGTGGTTTGGTAAGCGGACGGACGAACACTGAAGCTTTCTTT.

This CDR3 reads CASSLVREGDTQYF. Here the CDR3 DNA reads TGTGCCAGCAGCTTGGTACGGGAAGGAGATACGCAGTATTTT. The chain carries TRBV5-4 and TRBJ2-3; tentatively, D is TRBD2 (5 bases). CDR3 length: 14 residues. Trimming removed 0 bases from V and 5 bases from J, with 10 bases in between. Germline assignment: CDR1 SGHNT and CDR2 YYREEE (reference sequence).

As regards this clone: One junction end does not reproduce the germline sequence, and a read error may be involved. This rearrangement joins TRBV5-5 to TRBJ1-5; D ambiguous. The CDR3 totals 14 residues. Per germline, CDR1 SGHKS and CDR2 YYEKEE (reference sequence). The DNA of the CDR3 is TGTGCCAACAGCCACTGTTTATATAATCAGCCCCAGCATTTT. Protein: CANSHCLYNQPQHF.

This chain joins TRBV19 and TRBJ2-2; no firm D call. The CDR3 consists of 12 residues. The V end lost 6 bases, the J end lost 4 bases, and 6 bases lay between the germline ends. Germline V gives CDR1 LNHDA, CDR2 SQIVND (reference sequence). As DNA, the CDR3 is TGTGCCAGTAGGCGCCCCACCGGGGAGCTGTTTTTT. Translating it yields CASRRPTGELFF.

The chain is built from TRBV4-3 and TRBJ1-4; D not certain. Germline V gene sequence: CDR1 LGHNA, CDR2 YSLEER. The V end was cut by 0 bases, the J end by 3 bases, with 8 bases between. CDR3 length: 15 amino acids. CDR3 loop: CASSQDRQSNEKLFF. The CDR3 DNA reads as TGCGCCAGCAGCCAAGACAGACAATCTAATGAAAAACTGTTTTTT.

This sequence joins TRBV7-2 and TRBJ1-2, with a possible D match to TRBD1 (6 bases). The CDR3 is made up of 13 amino acids. CDR1 SGHTA and CDR2 FQGNSA come from the germline V gene. The V end was cut by 5 bases, the J end by 7 bases, with 14 bases between. Here the CDR3 reads CASSQGTGTGYTF. CDR3 nucleotides: TGTGCCAGCAGCCAAGGTACAGGGACTGGCTACACCTTC.

V gene TRBV24-1 combines with J gene TRBJ2-3, with a tentative D call TRBD2 (7 bases). Germline V lookup: CDR1 KGHDR, CDR2 SFDVKD. Deletions cut 5 bases from V and 2 bases from J, with 16 bases between. There are 16 residues in the CDR3. The CDR3 coding sequence is TGTGCCACCAGTGGGGGGCTAGCGGACTTCACAGATACGCAGTATTTT. Translating it yields CATSGGLADFTDTQYF.

This chain connects TRBV5-1 to TRBJ2-7; 8 bases are a match to TRBD1. V trimming: 4 bases; J trimming: 6 bases; junction bases outside the gene matches: 9. This CDR3 has 14 amino acids. CDR1 is SGHRS and CDR2 is YFSETQ in the germline V gene. The CDR3 here is CASSTGQVLGEQYF. The CDR3 coding sequence is TGCGCCAGCAGCACGGGACAGGTCCTTGGCGAGCAGTACTTC.

This chain links TRBV6-4 with TRBJ1-6; 12 nucleotides line up with TRBD1. Germline lookup yields CDR1 MRHNA and CDR2 SNTAGT. The CDR3 loop spans 15 amino acids. V shed 3 bases and J 13 bases; nucleotides not matched to a gene: 7. CDR3 in amino acids: CASSDTGTGGDPLHF. In DNA form, the CDR3 reads TGTGCCAGCAGTGATACCGGGACAGGGGGCGATCCCCTCCACTTT.

The chain joins TRBV6-7 to TRBJ2-7; 7 bases match TRBD1. Being an ORF, TRBV6-7 has a function that is uncertain. The V and J ends lost 7 bases and 5 bases, in that order; junction bases with no gene match: 23. The CDR3 is made up of 18 amino acids. DNA of the CDR3: TGTGCCAGCACCAAAGGGCGCCGAGACAGGGTACCGGAGCACGAGCAGTACTTC. Protein sequence: CASTKGRRDRVPEHEQYF.

V is TRBV11-3 and J is TRBJ2-1; 11 positions agree with TRBD2. V gave up 1 base and J gave up 4 bases; unmatched junction bases: 6. Germline V gene lookup returns CDR1 SGHNT and CDR2 YENEEA. CDR3 size: 17 residues. DNA for the CDR3: TGTGCCAGCAGCTTAGGGAGGGGACTAGCGGCTTACAATGAGCAGTTCTTC. This codes for CASSLGRGLAAYNEQFF.

The chain employs TRBV9 and TRBJ2-7; 9 positions match TRBD1. CDR3 length: 15 amino acids. After removal of 9 bases from V and 0 bases from J, the junction contained 10 bases not matched to a gene. Germline CDR1 and CDR2: SGDLS and YYNGEE. The DNA of the CDR3 is TGTGCCACCTTCCGGGACAGGGCCCCCTCCTACGAGCAGTACTTC. It is translated as CATFRDRAPSYEQYF.

The CDR3 sequence: CSAVETGEAFF. CDR3 sequence (DNA): TGCAGTGCTGTTGAAACAGGGGAAGCTTTCTTT. The chain joins TRBV20-1 to TRBJ1-1; D is perhaps TRBD1 (6 bases). This CDR3 comprises 11 residues. Trimming shortened V by 5 bases and J by 8 bases, and 12 bases separated the two germline ends. The V gene's germline CDR1 is DFQATT and CDR2 SNEGSKA (reference sequence).

This chain connects TRBV28 to TRBJ1-4, with 7 nucleotides matching TRBD1. Unmatched junction bases numbered 18, after V lost 3 bases and J lost 8 bases. Germline V gene lookup returns CDR1 MDHEN and CDR2 SYDVKM. This CDR3 contains 18 residues. The CDR3 loop is CASSFGGGARENGEKLFF. The CDR3 bases are TGTGCCAGCAGTTTCGGAGGGGGCGCAAGGGAAAATGGAGAAAAACTGTTTTTT.

The chain joins TRBV19 to TRBJ2-2, with 14 bases fitting TRBD2. This CDR3 is 17 amino acids long. Germline V gene data show CDR1 as LNHDA and CDR2 as SQIVND (reference sequence). After removal of 5 bases from V and 5 bases from J, the junction contained 7 bases not matched to a gene. The CDR3 loop is CASSPGLAGVWTGELFF. For the CDR3, the DNA is TGTGCCAGTAGTCCGGGACTAGCGGGAGTTTGGACCGGGGAGCTGTTTTTT.